This T cell receptor (beta chain) emerged from a study of cytomegalovirus exposure and HLA in healthy donors. The CDR3 is 14 residues long. CDR1 SGHRS and CDR2 YFSETQ come from the germline V gene. The V end lost 7 bases, the J end lost 7 bases, and 15 bases lay between the germline ends. In the case of this clone: Its antigen is not known.

With 60 Vbeta and 13 Jbeta primers, the PCR was carried out. The protocol was immunoSEQ multiplex PCR, while the TCRdb copy is restricted to in-frame clones and leaves out a portion. The table has some 130,000 clones, around 80% seen once. General study results and limits: Of the V segments, some could not be distinguished, including TRBV6-2 and TRBV6-3, and were excluded. Compared with the approximately 670-donor mean, an Asian-associated ancestry cluster reportedly had fewer N-insertions, according to a later analysis.

The clonotype originates from a man younger than 45 in good health. The chain employs TRBV5-1 and TRBJ1-6, with D maybe TRBD1 (5 bases). Sequencing used PBMCs. CDR3 region: CASGGGSANSPLHF. CDR3 in DNA: TGCGCCAGCGGGGGGGGTTCCGCGAATTCACCCCTCCACTTT.